This T cell receptor (beta chain) is drawn from a study of Ad26.COV2.S vaccination and SARS-CoV-2 variants. Looking at the study overall: Each vaccinee took Ad26.COV2.S intramuscularly, once or twice 56 days apart.

Treatment specified: 15 to 20 received Ad26.COV2.S at low or high dose, single or two shots; 5 received placebo; per-sample allocation not given. Samples were taken on day 63 after the first vaccine or placebo injection. V lost 3 bases and J lost 5; bases outside the gene matches: 5. Germline V CDR1 and CDR2: MGHRA, YSYEKL. The length of the CDR3 is 14 residues. The data were produced by immunoSEQ multiplex PCR, yet TCRdb's version contains in-frame clones alone and is incomplete. The sample yields a few hundred thousand clones, 90% seen once. The TCR sequence derives from a person between 18 and 65 years old who received the Ad26.COV2.S COVID-19 vaccine or a placebo. The sequencing here drew on peripheral blood, taken in a trial of Ad26.COV2.S vaccine versus placebo. The V and J genes are TRBV4-1 and TRBJ2-5, with 8 nucleotides matching TRBD2. The CDR3 region has the DNA TGCGCCAGCAGCCAGCCGGGACTAGAGGAGACCCAGTACTTC. Translation: CASSQPGLEETQYF.